The rows below give T cell receptor beta chains drawn from one sample of a study of beta chain features in type 1 diabetes. Some clones are missing from TCRdb's copy, which holds only in-frame ones; the method was immunoSEQ multiplex PCR. This table holds roughly 240,000 clones, less than 15% found once. Sequenced material: naive CD4+ T cells from blood. These receptors were collected from a middle-aged woman in good health. CDR3s include the opening cysteine and the closing phenylalanine or tryptophan. Each record gives: clone size, J gene, D gene, V gene, CDR3 protein, CDR3 DNA. A D gene is named only where the DNA matches it firmly. Only some rows state a clone size, as once, few, many or a class for expanded clones.

clone size: few; J gene: TRBJ1-1; D gene: .; V gene: TRBV4-3; CDR3 protein: CASSQERNRNTEAFF; CDR3 DNA: TGCGCCAGCAGCCAAGAAAGAAACAGAAACACTGAAGCTTTCTTT
clone size: .; J gene: TRBJ2-3; D gene: .; V gene: TRBV11-2; CDR3 protein: CASSFGGTSVGTDTQYF; CDR3 DNA: TGTGCCAGCAGCTTCGGAGGGACTTCCGTTGGCACAGATACGCAGTATTTT
clone size: .; J gene: TRBJ1-1; D gene: .; V gene: TRBV4-2; CDR3 protein: CASSQEPRSTEAFF; CDR3 DNA: TGTGCCAGCAGCCAAGAACCCCGGAGCACTGAAGCTTTCTTT
clone size: .; J gene: TRBJ2-1; D gene: TRBD2; V gene: TRBV9; CDR3 protein: CASSVGTSGNNEQFF; CDR3 DNA: TGTGCCAGCAGCGTAGGGACTAGCGGAAACAATGAGCAGTTCTTC
clone size: few; J gene: TRBJ2-5; D gene: .; V gene: TRBV29-1; CDR3 protein: CSVDASAETQYF; CDR3 DNA: TGCAGCGTTGATGCGAGCGCCGAGACCCAGTACTTC
clone size: .; J gene: TRBJ2-5; D gene: TRBD1; V gene: TRBV11-2; CDR3 protein: CASSLAAGGPVVGTQYF; CDR3 DNA: TGTGCCAGCAGCTTAGCCGCAGGGGGCCCGGTGGTCGGGACCCAGTACTTC
clone size: .; J gene: TRBJ2-3; D gene: TRBD1; V gene: TRBV30; CDR3 protein: CAWSQIRGQTGTDTQYF; CDR3 DNA: TGTGCCTGGAGCCAGATAAGGGGGCAAACGGGCACAGATACGCAGTATTTT
clone size: few; J gene: TRBJ2-2; D gene: .; V gene: TRBV4-3; CDR3 protein: CASSQDRTGELFF; CDR3 DNA: TGCGCCAGCAGCCAAGATCGTACCGGGGAGCTGTTTTTT
clone size: .; J gene: TRBJ1-5; D gene: .; V gene: TRBV18; CDR3 protein: CASSTDGGNQPQHF; CDR3 DNA: TGTGCCAGCTCAACGGACGGGGGCAATCAGCCCCAGCATTTT
clone size: few; J gene: TRBJ2-2; D gene: TRBD1; V gene: TRBV18; CDR3 protein: CASSPRQTGKTGELFF; CDR3 DNA: TGTGCCAGCTCACCACGACAGACAGGGAAGACCGGGGAGCTGTTTTTT
clone size: few; J gene: TRBJ2-3; D gene: TRBD2; V gene: TRBV10-3; CDR3 protein: CAIGTSGPHDTQYF; CDR3 DNA: TGTGCCATCGGGACTAGCGGACCCCACGATACGCAGTATTTT
clone size: few; J gene: TRBJ2-7; D gene: .; V gene: TRBV7-2; CDR3 protein: CASSLVPLYEQYF; CDR3 DNA: TGTGCCAGCAGCTTAGTTCCTCTCTACGAGCAGTACTTC
clone size: .; J gene: TRBJ2-3; D gene: .; V gene: TRBV4-1; CDR3 protein: CASSPLALGSTDTQYF; CDR3 DNA: TGCGCCAGCAGCCCTTTAGCGTTGGGAAGCACAGATACGCAGTATTTT
clone size: .; J gene: TRBJ1-6; D gene: .; V gene: TRBV5-4; CDR3 protein: CASSVRSGNSPLHF; CDR3 DNA: TGTGCCAGCAGCGTCCGATCGGGTAATTCACCCCTCCACTTT
clone size: .; J gene: TRBJ2-5; D gene: TRBD2; V gene: TRBV11-2; CDR3 protein: CASSLEVGLAGGSQETQYF; CDR3 DNA: TGTGCCAGCAGCTTAGAGGTGGGACTAGCGGGGGGATCCCAAGAGACCCAGTACTTC
clone size: .; J gene: TRBJ1-6; D gene: .; V gene: TRBV18; CDR3 protein: CASSRGGADNSPLHF; CDR3 DNA: TGTGCCAGCTCCCGGGGGGGGGCCGATAATTCACCCCTCCACTTT
clone size: .; J gene: TRBJ2-5; D gene: TRBD2; V gene: TRBV5-1; CDR3 protein: CASSPRGLANQETQYF; CDR3 DNA: TGCGCCAGCAGCCCCCGCGGACTAGCGAACCAAGAGACCCAGTACTTC
clone size: few; J gene: TRBJ1-6; D gene: .; V gene: TRBV29-1; CDR3 protein: CSVSVGQLQNSPLHF; CDR3 DNA: TGCAGCGTTTCCGTAGGACAGCTCCAAAATTCACCCCTCCACTTT
clone size: few; J gene: TRBJ1-1; D gene: TRBD1; V gene: TRBV11-3; CDR3 protein: CASSEGASTEAFF; CDR3 DNA: TGTGCCAGCAGCGAGGGGGCCAGCACTGAAGCTTTCTTT
clone size: .; J gene: TRBJ2-3; D gene: TRBD2; V gene: TRBV7-8; CDR3 protein: CASLYSGGADTQYF; CDR3 DNA: TGTGCCAGCCTGTATAGCGGGGGGGCTGATACGCAGTATTTT
clone size: .; J gene: TRBJ2-2; D gene: TRBD1; V gene: TRBV19; CDR3 protein: CASSIRQGAAGELFF; CDR3 DNA: TGTGCCAGTAGTATTCGACAGGGGGCGGCCGGGGAGCTGTTTTTT
clone size: few; J gene: TRBJ1-5; D gene: TRBD1; V gene: TRBV19; CDR3 protein: CASAGQGGEPQHF; CDR3 DNA: TGTGCCAGTGCCGGACAGGGAGGGGAGCCCCAGCATTTT
clone size: .; J gene: TRBJ1-1; D gene: .; V gene: TRBV18; CDR3 protein: CASSPPRANTEAFF; CDR3 DNA: TGTGCCAGCTCACCACCCAGGGCGAACACTGAAGCTTTCTTT
clone size: few; J gene: TRBJ2-3; D gene: TRBD1; V gene: TRBV6-5; CDR3 protein: CASSYLEQGSTDTQYF; CDR3 DNA: TGTGCCAGCAGTTACTTAGAACAGGGGAGCACAGATACGCAGTATTTT
clone size: few; J gene: TRBJ2-2; D gene: .; V gene: TRBV5-6; CDR3 protein: CASSLATGRNTGELFF; CDR3 DNA: TGTGCCAGCAGCTTGGCCACAGGCCGGAACACCGGGGAGCTGTTTTTT
clone size: .; J gene: TRBJ1-5; D gene: TRBD1; V gene: TRBV23-1; CDR3 protein: CASRPDRGHQPQHF; CDR3 DNA: TGCGCCAGCAGGCCTGACAGGGGGCACCAGCCCCAGCATTTT
clone size: .; J gene: TRBJ1-1; D gene: .; V gene: TRBV4-1; CDR3 protein: CASSQPLGREGGAFF; CDR3 DNA: TGCGCCAGCAGCCAACCCCTTGGCAGGGAGGGGGGAGCTTTCTTT
clone size: few; J gene: TRBJ1-5; D gene: .; V gene: TRBV18; CDR3 protein: CASSQFRRAGLRNQPQHF; CDR3 DNA: TGTGCCAGCTCACAGTTTCGGCGGGCGGGCTTGCGCAATCAGCCCCAGCATTTT
clone size: few; J gene: TRBJ2-7; D gene: .; V gene: TRBV10-3; CDR3 protein: CAIKSFEFRDEQYF; CDR3 DNA: TGTGCCATCAAAAGCTTCGAGTTCCGGGACGAGCAGTACTTC
clone size: .; J gene: TRBJ2-7; D gene: .; V gene: TRBV2; CDR3 protein: CATGDFLSYEQYF; CDR3 DNA: TGTGCCACCGGGGACTTCCTCTCCTACGAGCAGTACTTC
clone size: .; J gene: TRBJ2-5; D gene: .; V gene: TRBV4-2; CDR3 protein: CASSQESETQYF; CDR3 DNA: TGTGCCAGCAGCCAAGAATCGGAGACCCAGTACTTC
clone size: .; J gene: TRBJ2-6; D gene: TRBD1; V gene: TRBV2; CDR3 protein: CASSDRGLRSGANVLTF; CDR3 DNA: TGTGCCAGCAGTGACAGGGGGCTCCGCTCTGGGGCCAACGTCCTGACTTTC
clone size: .; J gene: TRBJ2-7; D gene: .; V gene: TRBV5-1; CDR3 protein: CASSLWRGPSYEQYF; CDR3 DNA: TGCGCCAGCAGCTTGTGGAGGGGGCCCTCCTACGAGCAGTACTTC
clone size: few; J gene: TRBJ2-1; D gene: TRBD1; V gene: TRBV9; CDR3 protein: CASSTRQGVIEQFF; CDR3 DNA: TGTGCCAGCAGCACCCGACAGGGGGTGATTGAGCAGTTCTTC